The sequence of this TCR beta chain was determined in a study of shared clonotypes between healthy human individuals. Turning to the study itself: CD4 naive cells filled three plates per donor, CD4 memory three, CD8 naive two and CD8 memory one.

Both subsets, CD45RA+ naive and CD45RA-negative memory, were split from the CD4+ cells. Here immunoSEQ multiplex PCR was the method, and the copy in TCRdb shows in-frame clones only, minus some. Of 850,000 to 1,200,000 clones in the sample, roughly 80% were seen once. Germline CDR1 MDHEN, CDR2 SYDVKM. The CDR3 has 12 amino acids. Germline trimming cut 9 bases from V and 6 bases from J; bases unmatched to any gene: 4. Concerning this clone: Its antigen is unknown.

Study findings and constraints: The diversity represented, both genetic and in exposure history, was limited by few donors.

The chain couples TRBV28 to TRBJ2-4, with 8 nucleotides matching TRBD1. The TCR comes from a man between 18 and 35 years old in good health. Sequenced material: memory CD4+ T cells sorted from blood. The sample's subset: CD45RA-negative fraction. The CDR3 nucleotides are TGTGCCAGTGGACAGGGAGTAAACATTCAGTACTTC. Residues: CASGQGVNIQYF.